These T cell receptor beta chains were read from a single sample in a study of blood T cell repertoires in COVID-19. Profiling relied on immunoSEQ multiplex PCR, and the TCRdb table lists in-frame clones only, not all of them. Here the sample spans 130,000 to 150,000 clones, about four fifths being singletons. The sample consisted of PBMCs or T cells enriched from blood (not recorded which). The receptors derive from a middle-aged man who had recovered from COVID-19. CDR3s include the opening cysteine and the closing phenylalanine or tryptophan. The order of the fields is CDR3 protein, V gene, J gene.

CDR3: CASSPRTQRRSNQPQHF; V: TRBV28; J: TRBJ1-5
CDR3: CASRGTSNQPQHF; V: TRBV19; J: TRBJ1-5
CDR3: CASSYSQTGNNEQFF; V: TRBV7-6; J: TRBJ2-1
CDR3: CASTPWGQGNTEAFF; V: TRBV27; J: TRBJ1-1
CDR3: CASSQAGWDEQFF; V: TRBV4-3; J: TRBJ2-1
CDR3: CASSWTGGNTIYF; V: TRBV27; J: TRBJ1-3
CDR3: CSASVGLAGGTYEQYF; V: TRBV20-1; J: TRBJ2-7
CDR3: CASSVAPGASYGYTF; V: TRBV9; J: TRBJ1-2
CDR3: CATSRGRINEKLFF; V: TRBV15; J: TRBJ1-4
CDR3: CASSLMGQGTSNEQFF; V: TRBV5-1; J: TRBJ2-1
CDR3: CASSQAGVNTGELFF; V: TRBV14; J: TRBJ2-2
CDR3: CASSLDGMNSNYGYTF; V: TRBV7-8; J: TRBJ1-2
CDR3: CASSHHRDRANEQFF; V: TRBV3-1/TRBV3-2; J: TRBJ2-1
CDR3: CATSSRTGLTEAFF; V: TRBV15; J: TRBJ1-1
CDR3: CASRNTVLSGNTIYF; V: TRBV6-5; J: TRBJ1-3
CDR3: CASMRQGGGEQFF; V: TRBV27; J: TRBJ2-1
CDR3: CASSMDSGTGISEQYF; V: TRBV19; J: TRBJ2-7
CDR3: CASSFGTGDEKLFF; V: TRBV7-9; J: TRBJ1-4
CDR3: CASSPQQGSYNEQFF; V: TRBV9; J: TRBJ2-1
CDR3: CASSPGDRLEKLFF; V: TRBV5-1; J: TRBJ1-4
CDR3: CASRQPGQGVSGYTF; V: TRBV25-1; J: TRBJ1-2
CDR3: CASSLGLGDSEETQYF; V: TRBV27; J: TRBJ2-5
CDR3: CSVDTSGGTDTQYF; V: TRBV29-1; J: TRBJ2-3
CDR3: CASSQSESSYEQYF; V: TRBV4-1; J: TRBJ2-7
CDR3: CASSWGLAGGKRETQYF; V: TRBV5-1; J: TRBJ2-5
CDR3: CASSTGQTSNTGELFF; V: TRBV6-2/TRBV6-3; J: TRBJ2-2